This T cell receptor (beta chain) was sequenced in a study of T-cell memory formation after mild COVID-19. Findings and caveats of the study: Clones contracting over day 15 to 85 were CD4/CD8 balanced, with later expanders leaning CD4+.

The V gene's germline CDR1 is SEHNR and CDR2 FQNEAQ (reference sequence). Losses at the gene ends were 5 bases for V and 1 base for J; bases not matched to a gene: 9. The CDR3 has 16 amino acids. One entry per CDR3 protein, called by TCRdb with MiXCR from the 5' RACE reads. The repertoire holds hundreds of thousands of distinct CDR3 sequences, with approximately 15% as singletons. Comment on this clonotype: Its antigen is undetermined.

The genes are TRBV7-9 and TRBJ1-1, with 8 bases that match TRBD1. The sample comprised PBMCs or a T cell subset sorted from them (not recorded which). The TCR sequence derives from a man between 18 and 29 years old who had mild COVID-19 (a few samples of this study predate the infection). Cell type and time point are not known. The CDR3 DNA reads TGTGCCAGCAGCCTCCTCCGGACAGGGCAGAACACTGAAGCTTTCTTT. It specifies CASSLLRTGQNTEAFF.